This T cell receptor beta chain originates from a study of technical replicates of blood from several donors. Clones were sequenced by immunoSEQ multiplex PCR, and TCRdb holds only the in-frame ones, with some missing. The sample consists of about 85,000 clones, around 94% of them appearing once. J was trimmed by 2 bases and V by 5 bases; bases with no gene match: 5. This CDR3 spans 16 amino acids. Germline V CDR1 and CDR2: LNHDA, SQIVND (reference sequence). Material for sequencing was T cells isolated from PBMCs. This sequence was found in a human donor in good health. V gene TRBV19 combines with J gene TRBJ2-7; 14 bases map to TRBD2. DNA of the CDR3: TGTGCCAGTAGTGGCGGACTAGCGGGAGGACCCTACGAGCAGTACTTC. This encodes CASSGGLAGGPYEQYF.